The 32 T cell receptor beta chains below come from one sample, sequenced in a study of cytotoxic CD8 clonotypes in ibrutinib-treated CLL. Clones were read by immunoSEQ multiplex PCR, and TCRdb kept only the in-frame ones, dropping some. This table holds about 160,000 clones, about 88% found once. The source was PBMCs, collected at disease progression, from a patient treated with ibrutinib. These TCRs come from a human donor with chronic lymphocytic leukemia.

The rearrangement uses TRBV7-8 and TRBJ1-5, with D possibly TRBD1 on 6 matching bases. Germline V gene data show CDR1 as SGHVS and CDR2 as FQNEAQ. V was clipped by 0 bases and J by 1 base, with 16 bases between them. The CDR3 covers 18 residues. CDR3 sequence (DNA): TGTGCCAGCAGCTTAGCTTGGGGGCCAGGCAACAGCAATCAGCCCCAGCATTTT. It encodes CASSLAWGPGNSNQPQHF.

The chain combines TRBV7-2 with TRBJ1-3; tentative D call: TRBD1 (5 bases). In germline, CDR1 is SGHTA, CDR2 FQGNSA. V was trimmed by 7 bases and J by 5 bases, leaving 12 bases between them. This CDR3 contains 13 residues. The CDR3 here is CASNYGGRNTIYF. The CDR3 DNA reads as TGTGCCAGCAACTATGGGGGACGAAACACCATATATTTT.

This chain joins TRBV4-1 and TRBJ2-6, with unresolved D. V shed 3 bases and J shed 2 bases, with 8 bases lying between them. The length of the CDR3 is 15 residues. Looked up from germline, CDR1 is MGHRA and CDR2 is YSYEKL. In DNA, the CDR3 is TGCGCCAGCAGCCAGTATTGGGCTGGGGCCAACGTCCTGACTTTC. It is translated as CASSQYWAGANVLTF.

This sequence joins TRBV30 and TRBJ1-1; D is undetermined. The V end lost 0 bases, the J end lost 4 bases, and 15 bases lay between the germline ends. Germline V gene lookup returns CDR1 GTSNPN and CDR2 SVGIG (reference sequence). There are 15 residues in the CDR3. The CDR3 spells CAWSVLGTRGTEAFF. CDR3 nucleotides: TGTGCCTGGAGTGTACTGGGCACCCGTGGCACTGAAGCTTTCTTT.

The table lists this clone with a count of one. The genes are TRBV11-2 and TRBJ1-2, with D hard to call. Deletions cut 2 bases from V and 10 bases from J, with 11 bases between. This CDR3 comprises 12 residues. The germline gives CDR1 SGHAT, CDR2 FQNNGV. CDR3 in amino acids: CASSLPFRHYTF. The CDR3, as DNA: TGTGCCAGCAGCTTACCTTTTAGACACTACACCTTC.

The CDR3 is CASSWRGTSSTDTQYF. CDR3 DNA sequence: TGTGCCAGCAGCTGGAGAGGGACAAGTAGCACAGATACGCAGTATTTT. This chain joins TRBV11-3 and TRBJ2-3; a possible D gene is TRBD1 (6 bases). CDR1 is SGHNT and CDR2 is YENEEA in the germline V gene. The V end lost 4 bases, the J end lost 0 bases, and 14 bases lay between the germline ends. The CDR3 runs to 16 residues.

This clone was picked up one time. The chain has TRBV5-6 and TRBJ2-7; D is ambiguous. V was clipped by 2 bases and J by 0 bases, with 18 bases between them. The CDR3 totals 17 residues. Looked up from germline, CDR1 is SGHDT and CDR2 is YYEEEE. CDR3 residues: CASSFGPPARSSYEQYF. In DNA, the CDR3 is TGTGCCAGCAGCTTCGGGCCCCCGGCCAGAAGCTCCTACGAGCAGTACTTC.

This chain joins TRBV18 and TRBJ1-1, with D perhaps TRBD1 (6 bases). The CDR3 is made up of 16 amino acids. V lost 3 bases and J lost 1, with 15 bases in between. Germline CDR1 KGHSH, CDR2 LQKENI. DNA for the CDR3: TGTGCCAGCTCACCCACCCACCAGGGGTCGAACACTGAAGCTTTCTTT. Protein sequence: CASSPTHQGSNTEAFF.

The chain is built from TRBV27 and TRBJ2-5; a weak D match, TRBD2 (5 bases). V gave up 3 bases and J gave up 1 base, with 15 bases separating them. Germline CDR1 reads MNHEY; CDR2 reads SMNVEV (reference sequence). The CDR3 spans 16 residues. The CDR3: CASSFLQPSLQETQYF. CDR3 nucleotide sequence: TGTGCCAGCAGTTTCCTCCAACCTAGCCTCCAAGAGACCCAGTACTTC.

The chain couples TRBV29-1 to TRBJ2-7; 10 bases fit TRBD1. The CDR3 runs 15 residues. The germline V gene encodes CDR1 SQVTM and CDR2 ANQGSEA. The V gene end was trimmed by 5 bases and the J gene end by 3 bases; junction bases not matched to a gene: 10. The DNA of the CDR3 is TGCAGCGTTCGCCGTGGACAGGGGGTCAGCTACGAGCAGTACTTC. Translation gives CSVRRGQGVSYEQYF.

The chain couples TRBV27 to TRBJ2-2, with 11 bases lining up with TRBD2. With V trimmed by 6 bases and J by 7 bases, 7 bases remained unmatched. The CDR3 length is 15 residues. Germline assignment: CDR1 MNHEY and CDR2 SMNVEV (reference sequence). CDR3 coding DNA: TGTGCCAGCAGAGATAGCGGGAGGGCCCACGGGGAGCTGTTTTTT. Translating gives CASRDSGRAHGELFF.

This chain connects TRBV27 to TRBJ1-2, with 11 bases aligning to TRBD1. The CDR3 is 15 residues long. The V gene end was trimmed by 1 base and the J gene end by 9 bases; junction bases not matched to a gene: 7. From germline, CDR1 is MNHEY and CDR2 SMNVEV (reference sequence). The CDR3 sequence is CASSLYRTGGASYTF. CDR3 nucleotides: TGTGCCAGCAGTTTATATCGGACAGGGGGCGCGAGCTACACCTTC.

J is TRBJ2-7 and V is TRBV10-3, with TRBD1 identical over 10 bases. The CDR3 runs to 16 residues. Germline CDR1 and CDR2: ENHRY and SYGVKD. The J segment lost 5 bases and the V segment lost 4 bases, leaving 11 bases of the junction unmatched. The CDR3 sequence: CAISAKPGQGFNEQYF. The CDR3 DNA is TGTGCCATCAGTGCGAAACCGGGACAGGGGTTTAACGAGCAGTACTTC.

The rearrangement joins TRBV15 to TRBJ1-3; 9 bases map to TRBD1. V was clipped by 6 bases and J by 4 bases; unmatched bases: 4. Germline V gene data show CDR1 as LNHNV and CDR2 as YYDKDF (reference sequence). There are 14 residues in the CDR3. The DNA of the CDR3 is TGTGCCACCAGGGGGACAGGGAGGGGAAACACCATATATTTT. Amino acids: CATRGTGRGNTIYF.

V gene TRBV9 combines with J gene TRBJ2-1; D is possibly TRBD1 (5 bases). The germline gives CDR1 SGDLS, CDR2 YYNGEE. V lost 3 bases to trimming and J lost 2 bases, with 15 bases between them. The CDR3 length is 16 residues. The CDR3 sequence is CASSGRVAVPYNEQFF. Here the CDR3 DNA reads TGTGCCAGCAGCGGCAGGGTGGCAGTACCCTACAATGAGCAGTTCTTC.

The table lists this clone with a few counts. V and J are TRBV5-1 and TRBJ2-7; TRBD1 is a possible D gene (5 bases). Trimming left V 0 bases short and J 2 bases short, with 15 bases between. The CDR3 covers 16 residues. The germline gives CDR1 SGHRS, CDR2 YFSETQ. The CDR3 protein is CASSLGTGGTTYEQYF. In DNA, the CDR3 is TGCGCCAGCAGCTTGGGTACAGGTGGAACCACCTACGAGCAGTACTTC.

V gene TRBV10-1 combines with J gene TRBJ1-1; D unresolved. Trimming took 6 bases from V and 3 from J, leaving 14 bases between them. The CDR3 sequence is 14 residues long. Germline V lookup: CDR1 WNHNN, CDR2 SYGVQD (reference sequence). The CDR3 is CASSRNGAYTEAFF. The CDR3 nucleotides are TGCGCCAGCAGCCGTAACGGTGCTTACACTGAAGCTTTCTTT.

The chain carries TRBV19 and TRBJ1-2; TRBD1 matches 8 bases. Germline CDR1 and CDR2: LNHDA and SQIVND (reference sequence). J gave up 9 bases and V 4 bases, and 13 bases lay outside the gene matches. This CDR3 contains 15 residues. In DNA, the CDR3 is TGTGCCAGTAGTACTAGGGACAGGAGACCGGATAGCTACACCTTC. Encoded protein: CASSTRDRRPDSYTF.

The chain recombines TRBV7-6 with TRBJ2-3; 7 nucleotides agree with TRBD2. Germline V gene sequence: CDR1 SGHVS, CDR2 FNYEAQ. This CDR3 contains 16 residues. J gave up 1 base and V 3 bases, and 7 bases lay outside the gene matches. The CDR3 DNA reads as TGTGCCAGCAGCTTCCACTGGGGGGGTGGCACAGATACGCAGTATTTT. It is translated as CASSFHWGGGTDTQYF. Full variable domain (remainder filled in from reference TRBV7-6 and TRBJ2-3): GAGVSQSPRYKVTKRGQDVALRCDPISGHVSLYWYRQALGQGPEFLTYFNYEAQQDKSGLPNDRFSAERPEGSISTLTIQRTEQRDSAMYRCASSFHWGGGTDTQYFGPGTRLTVL.

The chain joins TRBV9 to TRBJ2-5, with a weak D call TRBD1 (6 bases). V was trimmed by 4 bases and J by 0 bases, leaving 19 bases between them. The CDR3 extends over 17 amino acids. The germline V gene has CDR1 SGDLS and CDR2 YYNGEE. The CDR3 reads CASSQRAGEPDQETQYF. Here the CDR3 DNA reads TGTGCCAGCAGCCAAAGGGCAGGGGAACCCGACCAAGAGACCCAGTACTTC. Variable domain in full (rest from reference TRBV9 and TRBJ2-5): DSGVTQTPKHLITATGQRVTLRCSPRSGDLSVYWYQQSLDQGLQFLIQYYNGEERAKGNILERFSAQQFPDLHSELNLSSLELGDSALYFCASSQRAGEPDQETQYFGPGTRLLVL.

The chain uses TRBV29-1 and TRBJ2-5; D call uncertain. The CDR3 extends over 8 amino acids. Germline CDR1 reads SQVTM; CDR2 reads ANQGSEA. The CDR3 region has the DNA TGCTTAGACCGGACCCAGTACTTC. It encodes CLDRTQYF.

The genes are TRBV7-2 and TRBJ2-1; 9 bases map to TRBD1. The V gene end was trimmed by 4 bases and the J gene end by 7 bases; junction bases not matched to a gene: 11. CDR3 size: 16 residues. Germline V gene data show CDR1 as SGHTA and CDR2 as FQGNSA. The CDR3 is CASSSDRDRVRNEQFF. Written as DNA, the CDR3 is TGTGCCAGCAGCTCCGACCGGGACAGGGTCAGGAATGAGCAGTTCTTC.

This clone was picked up one time. CDR3 bases: TGTGCCAGCAGCTCGACCGGGGGGCGGGCTGAAGCTTTCTTT. This codes for CASSSTGGRAEAFF. The gene calls are TRBV7-8 and TRBJ1-1, with a tentative D call TRBD1 (6 bases). V was trimmed by 4 bases and J by 6 bases, leaving 15 bases between them. Germline CDR1 SGHVS, CDR2 FQNEAQ. This CDR3 region has 14 residues.

The chain carries TRBV4-2 and TRBJ2-7; maybe TRBD1 (6 bases). The germline V and J ends were trimmed by 6 bases and 1 base, with 10 bases remaining between them. CDR1 is LGHNA and CDR2 is YNFKEQ in the germline V gene. This CDR3 has 13 residues. CDR3 amino acids: CASRQGVSYEQYF. As DNA, the CDR3 is TGTGCCAGCAGACAGGGCGTTTCCTACGAGCAGTACTTC.

V is TRBV6-1 and J is TRBJ1-2, with 8 positions matching TRBD1. The CDR3 length is 13 residues. Germline assignment: CDR1 MNHNS and CDR2 SASEGT. The V segment lost 5 bases and the J segment 7 bases; nucleotides outside the gene matches: 6. DNA for the CDR3: TGTGCCAGCAGTACGCAGGGGGCAGGTGGCTACACCTTC. This codes for CASSTQGAGGYTF.

This CDR3 reads CASSGDLRERTQYF. CDR3 in DNA: TGTGCCAGCAGTGGGGACCTAAGGGAGCGTACGCAGTATTTT. The V call is TRBV2, the J call TRBJ2-3; possibly TRBD1 or TRBD2 for D (5 bases each). Trimming removed 4 bases at V and 8 bases at J, with 16 bases between. The CDR3 is 14 amino acids. The germline CDR1 and CDR2 sequences are SNHLY and FYNNEI.

The V gene is TRBV2, the J gene TRBJ2-6, with D unclear. This CDR3 has 15 amino acids. CDR1 SNHLY and CDR2 FYNNEI come from the germline V gene. Trimming pared 7 bases from V and 0 bases from J, leaving 10 bases between. The CDR3 loop is CASKPITSGANVLTF. CDR3 nucleotides: TGTGCCAGCAAGCCCATTACCTCTGGGGCCAACGTCCTGACTTTC.

This clone showed up just a few times. CDR3 sequence (DNA): TGTGCCAGTAGTATAAAAAAAGTTCTGAGAAACTATGGCTACACCTTC. It specifies CASSIKKVLRNYGYTF. V and J are TRBV19 and TRBJ1-2; D uncertain. The CDR3 sequence is 16 residues long. CDR1 is LNHDA, CDR2 SQIVND, per germline (reference sequence). Deletions cut 2 bases from V and 2 bases from J, with 15 bases between.

The chain is built from TRBV28 and TRBJ2-7; TRBD1 matches at 9 bases. The length of the CDR3 is 16 residues. The germline V gene encodes CDR1 MDHEN and CDR2 SYDVKM. After removal of 3 bases from V and 0 bases from J, the junction contained 6 bases not matched to a gene. In nucleotides, the CDR3 is TGTGCCAGCAGTTTCCCTGAGACAGGGGGCTCCTACGAGCAGTACTTC. Translated: CASSFPETGGSYEQYF.

This clone was found a few times. The V call is TRBV5-1, the J call TRBJ2-3; TRBD2 agrees at 7 bases. Germline V CDR1 and CDR2: SGHRS, YFSETQ. V dropped 0 bases and J dropped 6; count of bases not matched to a gene: 10. The CDR3 totals 16 residues. Here the CDR3 DNA reads TGCGCCAGCAGCTTGGGGGGAGGGCCGCGAACGGATACGCAGTATTTT. It codes for CASSLGGGPRTDTQYF.

CDR3 sequence reads: CASSPPRGGGHDTQYF. CDR3 DNA sequence: TGTGCCAGCTCACCACCTCGTGGGGGGGGGCACGATACGCAGTATTTT. The rearrangement links TRBV18 to TRBJ2-3; weak D call: TRBD2 (7 bases). This CDR3 has 16 amino acids. Germline assignment: CDR1 KGHSH and CDR2 LQKENI. The V and J ends lost 0 bases and 6 bases respectively, with 16 bases between them.

The chain carries TRBV7-3 and TRBJ2-7, with TRBD1 identical over 10 bases. Germline V gene data show CDR1 as SGHTA and CDR2 as FQGTGA. Trimming at V came to 5 bases and at J to 8 bases, leaving 6 bases not matched to a gene. This CDR3 comprises 13 residues. The CDR3 here is CASSTPGQGKQYF. CDR3 DNA: TGTGCCAGCAGCACCCCGGGACAGGGGAAGCAGTACTTC. Using reference TRBV7-3 and TRBJ2-7 for the parts outside the CDR3, the full variable domain is GAGVSQTPSNKVTEKGKYVELRCDPISGHTALYWYRQSLGQGPEFLIYFQGTGAADDSGLPNDRFFAVRPEGSVSTLKIQRTERGDSAVYLCASSTPGQGKQYFGPGTRLTVT.